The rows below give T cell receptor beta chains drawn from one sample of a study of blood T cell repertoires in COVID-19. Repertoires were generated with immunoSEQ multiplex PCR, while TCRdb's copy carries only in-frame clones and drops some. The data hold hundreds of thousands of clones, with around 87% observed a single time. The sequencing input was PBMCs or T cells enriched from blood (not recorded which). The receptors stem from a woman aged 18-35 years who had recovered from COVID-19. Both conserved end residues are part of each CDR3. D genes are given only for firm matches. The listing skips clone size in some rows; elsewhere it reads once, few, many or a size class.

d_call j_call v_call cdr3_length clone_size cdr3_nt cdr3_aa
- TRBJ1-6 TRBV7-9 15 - TGTGCCAGCAGCCCCTCCTGGGGCGCTAATTCACCCCTCCACTTT CASSPSWGANSPLHF
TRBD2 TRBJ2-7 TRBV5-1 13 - TGCGCCAGCAGCGCCGGGGGAGGGGACGAGCAGTACTTC CASSAGGGDEQYF
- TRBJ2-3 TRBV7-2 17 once TGTGCCAGCAGCGGACCACCTGTCGGGGGGCGGGTAGATACGCAGTATTTT CASSGPPVGGRVDTQYF
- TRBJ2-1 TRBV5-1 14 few TGCGCCAGCAGTCTGGGGGACTTCTACAATGAGCAGTTCTTC CASSLGDFYNEQFF
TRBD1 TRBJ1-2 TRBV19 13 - TGTGCCAGTAGTAACAGGGGGGACTATGGCTACACCTTC CASSNRGDYGYTF
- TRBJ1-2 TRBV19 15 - TGTGCCAGTAGTATAGTGGCCACAGCTAACTATGGCTACACCTTC CASSIVATANYGYTF
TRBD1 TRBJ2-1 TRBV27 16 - TGTGCCAGCAGTGCAACGACAGGGCCCTTATACAATGAGCAGTTCTTC CASSATTGPLYNEQFF
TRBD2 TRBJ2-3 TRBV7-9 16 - TGTGCCAGCAGTTCCCCGTTAGCGGGGGACACAGATACGCAGTATTTT CASSSPLAGDTDTQYF
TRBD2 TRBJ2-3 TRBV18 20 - TGTGCCAGCTCACCCACTAGCGGGGGGGTACTAACCCCTAGCACAGATACGCAGTATTTT CASSPTSGGVLTPSTDTQYF
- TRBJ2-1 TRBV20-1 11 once TGCAGTGCTGGTCGAGGTTATGAGCAGTTCTTC CSAGRGYEQFF
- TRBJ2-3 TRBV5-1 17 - TGCGCCAGCAGCTTGGGCATGAACAGGTACAAAGCAGATACGCAGTATTTT CASSLGMNRYKADTQYF
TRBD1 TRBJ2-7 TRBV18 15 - TGTGCCAGCTCCCTCCCCGCAGGGGGTTTCCACGAGCAGTACTTC CASSLPAGGFHEQYF
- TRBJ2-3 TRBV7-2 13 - TGTGCCAGCAGCTGGGCGGGGACAGATACGCAGTATTTT CASSWAGTDTQYF
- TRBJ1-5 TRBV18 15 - TGTGCCAGCTCACCCACAGGGTTGAGCAATCAGCCCCAGCATTTT CASSPTGLSNQPQHF
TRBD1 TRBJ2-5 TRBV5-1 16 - TGCGCCAGCAGCTTGGCCGGGACAGATTGGCCAGAGACCCAGTACTTC CASSLAGTDWPETQYF
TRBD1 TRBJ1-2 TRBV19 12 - TGTGCCAGTAGCCTCGGGACAGGTGGCTACACCTTC CASSLGTGGYTF
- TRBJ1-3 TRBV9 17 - TGTGCCAGCAGCGCAGGGCCCCAGGACACCTCTGGAAACACCATATATTTT CASSAGPQDTSGNTIYF
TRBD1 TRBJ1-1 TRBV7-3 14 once TGTGCCAGCAGCTTAACAGGGACAGCCACTGAAGCTTTCTTT CASSLTGTATEAFF
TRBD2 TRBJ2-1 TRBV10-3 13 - TGTGCCACCTTCGGCGGGGGGTACAATGAGCAGTTCTTC CATFGGGYNEQFF
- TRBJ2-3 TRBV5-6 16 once TGTGCCAGCAGCTTAAGGGGCACCTATGTTCGCGATACGCAGTATTTT CASSLRGTYVRDTQYF
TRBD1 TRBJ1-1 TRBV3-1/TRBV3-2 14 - TGTGCCAGCAGCCAAGGGACAGGGGTCCCTGAAGCTTTCTTT CASSQGTGVPEAFF
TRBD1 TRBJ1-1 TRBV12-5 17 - TGTGCTAGTCGGCAAGTGGTCCGGGACAGGGGGCGGACTGAAGCTTTCTTT CASRQVVRDRGRTEAFF
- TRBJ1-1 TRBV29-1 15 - TGCAGCGTTGAAGAGTCCGGCAGGGTAGAAACTGAAGCTTTCTTT CSVEESGRVETEAFF
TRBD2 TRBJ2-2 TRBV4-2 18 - TGTGCCAGCAGCCAATCCCGACTAGCGGGGGAGGAGATCGGGGAGCTGTTTTTT CASSQSRLAGEEIGELFF
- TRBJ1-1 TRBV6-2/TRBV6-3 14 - TGTGCCAGCAGTTACGCTATGACAGTTACTGAAGCTTTCTTT CASSYAMTVTEAFF
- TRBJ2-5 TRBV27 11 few TGTGCCAGCGGGGGGAGGGAGACCCAGTACTTC CASGGRETQYF
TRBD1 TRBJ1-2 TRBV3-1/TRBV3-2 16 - TGTGCCAGCAGCCAAGATAACAGGGGGATCCTTTATGGCTACACCTTC CASSQDNRGILYGYTF
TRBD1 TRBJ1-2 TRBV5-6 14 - TGTGCCACAGGACAGGGGATCGCTAACTATGGCTACACCTTC CATGQGIANYGYTF
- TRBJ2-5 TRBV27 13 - TGTGCCAGCGCCGGGACACCCCAAGAGACCCAGTACTTC CASAGTPQETQYF
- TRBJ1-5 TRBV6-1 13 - TGTGCCAGCAGTGATAGTACAGGCCAGCCCCAGCATTTT CASSDSTGQPQHF
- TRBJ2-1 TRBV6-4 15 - TGTGCCAGCAGTTCAGGGGCCGGAGGAGTCGATGAGCAGTTCTTC CASSSGAGGVDEQFF
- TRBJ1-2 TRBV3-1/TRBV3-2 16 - TGTGCCAGCAGCGACCTCGCGGGATCTGAGAACTATGGCTACACCTTC CASSDLAGSENYGYTF
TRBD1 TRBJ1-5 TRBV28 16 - TGTGCCAGCAGTTTATTGGGACAGGGGAACAATCAGCCCCAGCATTTT CASSLLGQGNNQPQHF
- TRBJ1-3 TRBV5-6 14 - TGTGCCAGCAGCTTGGGGGCTTCTGGAAACACCATATATTTT CASSLGASGNTIYF
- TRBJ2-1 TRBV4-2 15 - TGTGCCAGTCAGATTGGCCAGGGAAGGGACAATGAGCAGTTCTTC CASQIGQGRDNEQFF
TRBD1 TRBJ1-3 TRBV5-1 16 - TGCGCCAGCAGCGTAACCGGGACAGGGGTAGGAAACACCATATATTTT CASSVTGTGVGNTIYF
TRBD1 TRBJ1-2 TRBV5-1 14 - TGCGCCAGCAGCTTTGGACAGGGGGTAGACGGCTACACCTTC CASSFGQGVDGYTF